This TCR beta chain originates from a study of PD-1 blockade in mismatch repair-deficient tumors. Repertoires were generated with immunoSEQ multiplex PCR, while TCRdb's copy carries only in-frame clones and drops some. The data show under 75,000 clones, 70% to 90% seen once. TCRs were sequenced from three patients responding to pembrolizumab. The sequence derives from an adult with mismatch repair-deficient cancer. Sequenced here: peripheral blood, sampled 52 weeks after starting pembrolizumab.

DNA of the CDR3: TGTGCCAGCAGCTCAAGGACAGGGCCCTCAAATGAGCAGTTCTTC. The encoded protein is CASSSRTGPSNEQFF. V is TRBV11-2 and J is TRBJ2-1; 8 nucleotides align to TRBD1. The J segment lost 7 bases and the V segment lost 4 bases, leaving 9 bases of the junction unmatched. This CDR3 has 15 amino acids. The germline CDR1 and CDR2 sequences are SGHAT and FQNNGV.